The source of this TCR beta chain is a study of blood T cell repertoires in COVID-19. Looking at the study overall: The origin of the acute and convalescent COVID-19 samples was the United States, Italy and Spain. The analysed material was cDNA or gDNA that came from T cells, B-cell-depleted T cells, or PBMCs.

Per the original methods: The authors estimated nucleated cell counts from reference gene primer amplification. Sequenced by immunoSEQ multiplex PCR; TCRdb stores in-frame clones only, minus some. V, J and clone size are taken as reported in that table, and D and trimming were inferred from the DNA itself. The table lists 110,000 to 150,000 clones, 85% of them singletons, with about 3.2% in the top ten. The CDR3 totals 20 residues. The V and J ends lost 1 base and 2 bases respectively, with 21 bases between them. The V gene's germline CDR1 is MGHRA and CDR2 YSYEKL. This TCR was sampled from a man between 50 and 59 years old with acute or convalescent COVID-19. The genes are TRBV4-1 and TRBJ2-6, with a possible D match to TRBD2 (6 bases). Material: peripheral blood. CDR3 nucleotide sequence: TGCGCCAGCAGCCAAGCGAGGGTAGCGGAGGTTCCCACTGGGGCCAACGTCCTGACTTTC. It codes for CASSQARVAEVPTGANVLTF.